This T cell receptor (beta chain) was observed in a study of OX40 agonist ivuxolimab in advanced cancers. Background on the study: Patients were treated with intravenous ivuxolimab, dosed at 0.01 to 10 mg/kg and infused every 2 weeks.

CDR3 length equals 14 residues. Trimming left V 3 bases short and J 0 bases short, with 9 bases between. CDR1 and CDR2 from the germline V gene are SGHRS and YFSETQ. With regard to this clone: Its antigen is not known.

General study points: There were also nonresponders showing low normalized T-cell clonal expansion. Expanded clones were, on average, more numerous among CD8+ T cells than CD4+. At doses 0.1 to 3.0 mg/kg, CD4+ and CD8+ clones expanded.

Assay used: immunoSEQ multiplex PCR; TCRdb lists only in-frame clones, some missing. The sample carries about 28,000 clones, almost 85% recorded once. The receptor was derived from an adult with an advanced solid tumor such as melanoma, head and neck, liver or kidney cancer. The material sequenced was CD4+ or CD8+ T cells sorted from blood, taken in a trial of the OX40 agonist ivuxolimab. The gene calls are TRBV5-1 and TRBJ2-5; D ambiguous. The CDR3 sequence: CASSYLDHQETQYF. CDR3 coding DNA: TGCGCCAGCAGCTACCTCGACCACCAAGAGACCCAGTACTTC.